This TCR beta chain was found in a study of blood T cell repertoires in COVID-19. Turning to the study itself: Sites in the United States, Italy and Spain provided acute and convalescent COVID-19 samples.

V was trimmed by 6 bases and J by 1 base, leaving 7 bases between them. There are 13 residues in the CDR3. Germline V gene lookup returns CDR1 SNHLY and CDR2 FYNNEI. Measured with immunoSEQ multiplex PCR; TCRdb has only the in-frame clones, and not every one. In the table there are 300,000 to 400,000 clones, 90% of which are singletons. The receptor's source is a woman aged 30 to 39 with COVID-19, enrolled during active disease. Sequenced input: peripheral blood. The genes are TRBV2 and TRBJ1-5; D is unresolved. The DNA for the CDR3 is TGTGCCAGCAGAGAGGAGAGCAATCAGCCCCAGCATTTT. It codes for CASREESNQPQHF.